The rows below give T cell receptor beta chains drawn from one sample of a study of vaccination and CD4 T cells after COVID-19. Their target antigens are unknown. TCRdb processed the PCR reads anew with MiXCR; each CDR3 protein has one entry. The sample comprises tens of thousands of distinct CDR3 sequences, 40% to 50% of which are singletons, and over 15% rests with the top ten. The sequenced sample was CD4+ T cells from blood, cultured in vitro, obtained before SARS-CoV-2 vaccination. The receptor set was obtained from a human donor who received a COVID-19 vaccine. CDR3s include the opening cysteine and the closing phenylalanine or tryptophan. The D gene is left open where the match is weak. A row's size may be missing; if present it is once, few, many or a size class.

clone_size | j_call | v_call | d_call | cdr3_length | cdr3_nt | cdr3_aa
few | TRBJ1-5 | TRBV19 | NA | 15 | TGTGCCGTGAGCCGGACAGCTTCTACCAATCAGCCCCAGCATTTT | CAVSRTASTNQPQHF
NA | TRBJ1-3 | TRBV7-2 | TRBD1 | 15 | TGTGCCAGCAGCTCTTCGACAGGGTACGGAAACACCATATATTTT | CASSSSTGYGNTIYF
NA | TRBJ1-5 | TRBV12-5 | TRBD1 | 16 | TGTGCTAGTGGTTTGTTTGTGACAGGGGTCAATCAGCCCCAGCATTTT | CASGLFVTGVNQPQHF
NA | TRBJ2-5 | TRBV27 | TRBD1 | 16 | TGTGCCAGCAGTTTCCGACAGGGGGGTCTTCAAGAGACCCAGTACTTC | CASSFRQGGLQETQYF
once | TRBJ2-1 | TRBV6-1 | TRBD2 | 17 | TGTGCCAGCATCGGACTAGCGGGGGGATTATCCTACAATGAGCAGTTCTTC | CASIGLAGGLSYNEQFF
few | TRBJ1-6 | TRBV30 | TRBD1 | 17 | TGTGCCTGGAGTTCGGGACAGACTAGCTCCTATAATTCACCCCTCCACTTT | CAWSSGQTSSYNSPLHF
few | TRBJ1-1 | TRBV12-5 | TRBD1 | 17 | TGTGCTAGTGGCTCGATATATGTTGGACAGGGAGATGGTGAAGCTTTCTTT | CASGSIYVGQGDGEAFF
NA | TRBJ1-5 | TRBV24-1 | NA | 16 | TGTGCCACCAGGACAACCGGGACAAATAGCAATCAGCCCCAGCATTTT | CATRTTGTNSNQPQHF
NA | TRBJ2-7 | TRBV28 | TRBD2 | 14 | TGTGCCAGCAGGCTAGCGGGACTCCTCTACGAGCAGTACTTC | CASRLAGLLYEQYF
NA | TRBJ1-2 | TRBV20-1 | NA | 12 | TGCAGTGCTGCTCTAAAAGGGGACCGCTACACCTTC | CSAALKGDRYTF
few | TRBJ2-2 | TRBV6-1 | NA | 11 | TGTGCCAGCAGTGTCACCGGGGAGCTGTTTTTT | CASSVTGELFF